This T cell receptor (beta chain) was recovered during a study of T cells in Graves' hyperthyroidism and ophthalmopathy. This clonotype was counted at least ten times. Amplification of TCR beta CDR3 regions used RNA as the template. TCR CDR3 regions were first amplified by RT-PCR with HTBI primers. TCRdb independently ran MiXCR on the multiplex PCR reads; one entry per CDR3 protein. The sample lists approximately 430,000 distinct CDR3 sequences, around 15% seen once, with roughly an eighth in the top ten. CDR3 length: 12 amino acids. V dropped 4 bases and J dropped 7 bases, with 8 bases sitting between them. Germline CDR1 is LNHDA and CDR2 is SQIVND (reference sequence). Diagnosis relied on clinical symptoms, serum thyroxine and TRAb, thyroid ultrasound and orbital computed tomography.

This chain uses TRBV19 with TRBJ2-4; D call uncertain. The sequence derives from a man aged 18 to 30 with Graves' ophthalmopathy. Material for sequencing was blood. This chain's CDR3 is CASSTTGNIQYF. The CDR3, as DNA: TGTGCCAGTAGTACCACCGGGAACATTCAGTACTTC.